These 28 T cell receptor beta chains were all obtained from the same sample, sequenced in a study of T cell repertoires in cytomegalovirus infection. TCRdb passed the reads through MiXCR, listing each CDR3 protein once. The table has hundreds of thousands of distinct CDR3 sequences, roughly a quarter seen once; the top ten hold around 7.6%. What was sequenced was CD8+ T cells from PBMCs. All receptors come from a human donor in good health (CMV status not recorded). Some clones in this sample may be carry-over from other donors' samples.

J is TRBJ2-5 and V is TRBV12-3 or TRBV12-4; D uncertain. V was pared by 3 bases and J by 2 bases, with 25 bases between. The CDR3 loop spans 19 amino acids. The CDR3 coding sequence is TGTGCCAGCAGTTTTTCATCCCCCCGATTCGGCCCCCCACAAGAGACCCAGTACTTC. This sequence encodes CASSFSSPRFGPPQETQYF.

J is TRBJ1-2 and V is TRBV4-1, with D possibly TRBD1 on 5 matching bases. Germline CDR1 MGHRA, CDR2 YSYEKL. V shed 0 bases and J shed 4 bases, with 15 bases lying between them. The CDR3 is 16 amino acids. CDR3 residues: CASSQDRGGQGYGYTF. In DNA, the CDR3 is TGCGCCAGCAGCCAAGATCGAGGAGGGCAGGGCTATGGCTACACCTTC.

This clonotype was picked up a small number of times. V gene TRBV12-5 combines with J gene TRBJ2-1; D may be TRBD1 (5 bases). The CDR3 runs 14 residues. Looked up from germline, CDR1 is LGHNT and CDR2 is FRNRAP. The germline V and J ends were trimmed by 2 bases and 4 bases, with 9 bases remaining between them. The CDR3 here is CASGLQGLYNEQFF. CDR3 DNA: TGTGCTAGTGGTTTGCAGGGTCTGTACAATGAGCAGTTCTTC. Full variable domain (outside the CDR3, taken from reference TRBV12-5 and TRBJ2-1): DARVTQTPRHKVTEMGQEVTMRCQPILGHNTVFWYRQTMMQGLELLAYFRNRAPLDDSGMPKDRFSAEMPDATLATLKIQPSEPRDSAVYFCASGLQGLYNEQFFGPGTRLTVL.

This clonotype was found a few times. The chain uses TRBV5-4 and TRBJ1-1, with D possibly TRBD1 on 5 matching bases. The CDR3 totals 15 residues. Per the germline V gene, CDR1 is SGHNT and CDR2 is YYREEE (reference sequence). V was shortened by 3 bases and J by 3 bases, with 15 bases between the two germline ends. The CDR3: CASSWDLDGDTEAFF. The CDR3 DNA reads TGTGCCAGCAGCTGGGACCTCGACGGCGACACTGAAGCTTTCTTT.

This clonotype was seen only a few times. CDR3 sequence (DNA): TGTGCCAGCAGTCTCATTGACAGGGTCAATGAGCAGTTCTTC. Encoded protein: CASSLIDRVNEQFF. This chain uses TRBV28 with TRBJ2-1; 7 nucleotides line up with TRBD1. V shed 5 bases and J 6 bases; nucleotides not matched to a gene: 7. Germline V gene lookup returns CDR1 MDHEN and CDR2 SYDVKM. This CDR3 has 14 amino acids.

The chain couples TRBV7-2 to TRBJ2-2; no firm D call. CDR3 length: 16 residues. The ends were cut back, 1 base at V and 0 bases at J, with 9 bases in the middle. Germline loops: CDR1 SGHTA, CDR2 FQGNSA. The CDR3 region is CASSLGPTANTGELFF. DNA for the CDR3: TGTGCCAGCAGCTTAGGCCCCACAGCGAACACCGGGGAGCTGTTTTTT.

The chain carries TRBV6-1 and TRBJ1-5, with D tentatively TRBD1 (5 bases). CDR3 length equals 13 residues. V was shortened by 0 bases and J by 8 bases, with 8 bases between the two germline ends. CDR1 is MNHNS and CDR2 is SASEGT in the germline V gene. The CDR3 sequence: CASSEAGVEPQHF. In nucleotides, the CDR3 is TGTGCCAGCAGTGAAGCGGGGGTAGAGCCCCAGCATTTT.

This clonotype has more than one count but fewer than ten. The V and J genes are TRBV5-6 and TRBJ2-2, with 7 positions matching TRBD2. This CDR3 is built from 15 residues. CDR1 SGHDT and CDR2 YYEEEE come from the germline V gene. The J segment lost 4 bases and the V segment lost 7 bases, leaving 10 bases of the junction unmatched. The CDR3 protein is CASVTSRTFTGELFF. The CDR3 DNA reads as TGTGCCAGCGTGACTAGCAGAACTTTCACCGGGGAGCTGTTTTTT.

This clonotype appeared once. One junction end does not reproduce the germline sequence, and a read error may be involved. The rearrangement links TRBV10-3 to TRBJ1-5; D gene uncertain. This CDR3 region has 14 residues. Germline V CDR1 and CDR2: ENHRY, SYGVKD. CDR3 sequence: CAISETDSNQPQLF. In DNA, the CDR3 is TGTGCCATCAGTGAAACGGATAGCAATCAGCCCCAGCTTTTT.

J is TRBJ2-3 and V is TRBV7-9, with a weak D call TRBD2 (5 bases). The V gene's germline CDR1 is SEHNR and CDR2 FQNEAQ (reference sequence). Trimming pared 2 bases from V and 0 bases from J, leaving 18 bases between. The CDR3 totals 18 residues. CDR3 in amino acids: CASSLSGPSEGSTDTQYF. The CDR3 coding sequence is TGTGCCAGCAGCTTAAGTGGGCCATCTGAGGGTAGCACAGATACGCAGTATTTT.

The V gene is TRBV19, the J gene TRBJ2-1; 11 nucleotides match TRBD2. This CDR3 has 15 amino acids. V dropped 7 bases and J dropped 3; count of bases not matched to a gene: 5. CDR1 is LNHDA, CDR2 SQIVND, per germline (reference sequence). CDR3 DNA sequence: TGTGCCAGTAAGACTAGCGGGACGTACTACAATGAGCAGTTCTTC. Translated: CASKTSGTYYNEQFF.

This clonotype appeared a few times. The chain recombines TRBV29-1 with TRBJ2-3; 14 bases align to TRBD2. Looked up from germline, CDR1 is SQVTM and CDR2 is ANQGSEA. V shed 3 bases, J shed 2 bases, and the junction held 7 bases outside the gene matches. The CDR3 runs to 17 residues. The CDR3 region has the DNA TGCAGCGTTGAGGGGACTAGCGGGGGCCCGAACACAGATACGCAGTATTTT. It translates to CSVEGTSGGPNTDTQYF.

This sequence joins TRBV19 and TRBJ2-3; 12 positions match TRBD2. The CDR3 has 14 amino acids. Trimming cost V 7 bases and J 5 bases; bases outside gene matches: 4. Germline V gene data show CDR1 as LNHDA and CDR2 as SQIVND (reference sequence). CDR3 residues: CASTRTSGVDTQYF. The CDR3 DNA follows: TGTGCCAGTACCAGGACTAGCGGGGTAGATACGCAGTATTTT.

With regard to this clonotype: Without the conserved terminal phenylalanine or tryptophan, this CDR3 likely stems from a read error. J is TRBJ2-1 and V is TRBV6-1; perhaps TRBD2 as D (6 bases). The CDR3 runs 13 residues. CDR1 and CDR2 (germline): MNHNS, SASEGT. With 6 bases removed from V and 4 bases from J, the gap between germline ends came to 10 bases. The CDR3 bases are TGTGCCAGCAGCCCCCGGGGGTACAATGAGCAGTTCTCC. Amino acid sequence: CASSPRGYNEQFS.

This clonotype has more than one count but fewer than ten. The chain employs TRBV28 and TRBJ1-5; D gene ambiguous. This CDR3 has 18 residues. Germline CDR1 is MDHEN and CDR2 is SYDVKM. Trimming removed 4 bases at V and 4 bases at J, with 23 bases between. CDR3 in DNA: TGTGCCAGCAGTTCCCAATCGAGCTCGATAGGAGCAAATCAGCCCCAGCATTTT. This sequence encodes CASSSQSSSIGANQPQHF.

The J gene is TRBJ2-7, the V gene TRBV23-1, with 8 bases fitting TRBD1. TRBV23-1 is assigned to the ORF class and has an uncertain function. CDR3 length: 16 residues. V lost 3 bases to trimming and J lost 0 bases; unmatched junction nucleotides: 7. The CDR3 nucleotides read TGCGCCAGCAGTCACCGGGACGGGACAGGCTCCTACGAGCAGTACGTC. It is translated as CASSHRDGTGSYEQYV.

This clonotype was detected only a few times. The chain joins TRBV7-2 to TRBJ1-2; D not certain. Germline assignment: CDR1 SGHTA and CDR2 FQGNSA. V dropped 3 bases and J dropped 5 bases, with 7 bases sitting between them. CDR3 size: 12 residues. The CDR3 protein is CASSFVGYGYTF. CDR3 DNA: TGTGCCAGCAGCTTCGTAGGATATGGCTACACCTTC.

This clonotype was counted between two and nine times. The chain uses TRBV20-1 and TRBJ2-1; a weak D match, TRBD2 (5 bases). This CDR3 has 15 amino acids. CDR1 and CDR2 from the germline V gene are DFQATT and SNEGSKA (reference sequence). V dropped 6 bases and J dropped 0 bases, with 15 bases sitting between them. The CDR3 DNA sequence: TGCAGTGCCTATCAGGACTCGAGCTCCTACAATGAGCAGTTCTTC. It is translated as CSAYQDSSSYNEQFF.

A few counts support this clonotype. V and J are TRBV14 and TRBJ2-1; either TRBD1 or TRBD2 may supply D (5 bases each). Between the trimmed V and J ends, which lost 1 base and 4 bases, there was a span of 26 bases. Germline V gene data show CDR1 as SGHDN and CDR2 as FVKESK. The length of the CDR3 is 20 residues. The CDR3 is CASSQGLKPGTTKGYNEQFF. The CDR3 bases are TGTGCCAGCAGCCAAGGATTAAAACCAGGGACCACCAAGGGGTACAATGAGCAGTTCTTC.

The chain uses TRBV7-4 and TRBJ1-1; D is perhaps TRBD1 (5 bases). Germline-derived CDR1 and CDR2 are SGHVT and SQSDAQ. This CDR3 spans 13 amino acids. Trimming stripped 6 bases from V and 6 bases from J, with 14 bases between. The CDR3 DNA follows: TGTGCCAGCAGATTCCCGGGGGTCCCTGAAGCTTTCTTT. It codes for CASRFPGVPEAFF.

This clonotype turned up a few times. This chain links TRBV6-6 with TRBJ2-3; 7 bases map to TRBD2. V shed 7 bases, J shed 0 bases, and the junction held 4 bases outside the gene matches. CDR1 and CDR2 (germline): MNHNY, SVGAGI (reference sequence). The CDR3 sequence is 14 residues long. The CDR3 region is CASNVGGSTDTQYF. The CDR3 nucleotides read TGTGCCAGCAATGTGGGAGGGAGCACAGATACGCAGTATTTT.

This clonotype was found many times. The chain joins TRBV23-1 to TRBJ2-1; a possible D gene is TRBD2 (5 bases). TRBV23-1 is classed as an ORF, of uncertain function. Trimming pared 0 bases from V and 7 bases from J, leaving 13 bases between. The CDR3 extends over 15 amino acids. CDR3 residues: CASSQSLARGNEQFF. CDR3 bases: TGCGCCAGCAGTCAATCGTTGGCCAGAGGGAATGAGCAGTTCTTC.

The CDR3 nucleotides are TGTGCCAGCAGCCTAAGGACGTACAAGAGGAATGAGCAGTTCTTC. Encoded protein: CASSLRTYKRNEQFF. The rearrangement uses TRBV5-6 and TRBJ2-1; D not resolved. The CDR3 length is 15 residues. V shed 4 bases and J shed 7 bases, with 18 bases lying between them. Germline values: CDR1 SGHDT, CDR2 YYEEEE.

In its sample, this clonotype was seen a few times. J is TRBJ1-3 and V is TRBV14, with TRBD1 matching over 8 bases. The CDR3 spans 17 residues. Germline CDR1 reads SGHDN; CDR2 reads FVKESK. Trimming cost V 2 bases and J 0 bases; bases outside gene matches: 6. CDR3 DNA: TGTGCCAGCAGCCAACGGGACAGGCCTATCTCTGGAAACACCATATATTTT. This encodes CASSQRDRPISGNTIYF.

J is TRBJ2-1 and V is TRBV6-2 or TRBV6-3; D uncertain. Germline-derived CDR1 and CDR2 are MNHEY and SVGEGT. CDR3 length: 15 residues. Trimming shortened V by 6 bases and J by 3 bases, and 15 bases separated the two germline ends. CDR3 coding DNA: TGTGCCAGCAGCGTCCCGAACCTAGGCTACAATGAGCAGTTCTTC. Residues: CASSVPNLGYNEQFF.

This clonotype was seen a handful of times. This chain joins TRBV7-9 and TRBJ1-4; D call uncertain. V lost 4 bases, J lost 6 bases, and 6 bases lay in between. Per germline, CDR1 SEHNR and CDR2 FQNEAQ (reference sequence). The CDR3 totals 12 residues. Here the CDR3 reads CASSSQDEKLFF. DNA for the CDR3: TGTGCCAGCAGCTCCCAGGATGAAAAACTGTTTTTT. Complete variable domain (other parts from reference TRBV7-9 and TRBJ1-4): DTGVSQNPRHKITKRGQNVTFRCDPISEHNRLYWYRQTLGQGPEFLTYFQNEAQLEKSRLLSDRFSAERPKGSFSTLEIQRTEQGDSAMYLCASSSQDEKLFFGSGTQLSVL.

The V and J genes are TRBV9 and TRBJ2-1; TRBD1 matches at 7 bases. The V gene end was trimmed by 3 bases and the J gene end by 4 bases; junction bases not matched to a gene: 7. This CDR3 is built from 15 residues. Germline values: CDR1 SGDLS, CDR2 YYNGEE. As DNA, the CDR3 is TGTGCCAGCAGCGCCTCCGGGACAGAGTACAATGAGCAGTTCTTC. Amino acid sequence: CASSASGTEYNEQFF.

This clonotype came up a few times. The rearrangement uses TRBV25-1 and TRBJ2-1; D might be TRBD2 (6 bases). V was shortened by 3 bases and J by 4 bases, with 19 bases between the two germline ends. The germline V gene has CDR1 MGHDK and CDR2 SYGVNS. This CDR3 contains 17 residues. CDR3 coding DNA: TGTGCCAGCAGTGAGTTGATTAGGGTGGCGGGATACAATGAGCAGTTCTTC. Translated, it gives CASSELIRVAGYNEQFF.